Presented here are 10 T cell receptor beta chains from one specimen sequenced in a study of T cells in narcolepsy. This table comes from immunoSEQ multiplex PCR, and its TCRdb copy is limited to in-frame clones, with some not included. This table holds tens of thousands of clones, about 80% found once. The sample taken for sequencing was CD45RA- memory CD4+ T cells from PBMCs. These receptors all come from a human donor with narcolepsy.

CDR3 sequence: CASSVGNTIYF. The CDR3 DNA is TGTGCCAGCAGTGTTGGAAACACCATATATTTT. The gene calls are TRBV6-1 and TRBJ1-3; D is ambiguous. CDR1 MNHNS and CDR2 SASEGT come from the germline V gene. CDR3 length: 11 residues. V was shortened by 4 bases and J by 3 bases, with 1 base between the two germline ends.

The rearrangement links TRBV7-2 to TRBJ2-5; TRBD2 matches at 11 bases. This CDR3 is 15 amino acids long. J gave up 4 bases and V 4 bases, and 5 bases lay outside the gene matches. CDR1 is SGHTA, CDR2 FQGNSA, per germline. CDR3 DNA sequence: TGTGCCAGCAGCTCCATAGCGGGGGGGCGAGAGACCCAGTACTTC. Protein: CASSSIAGGRETQYF.

The rearrangement links TRBV19 to TRBJ1-5, with 12 bases lining up with TRBD1. This CDR3 is built from 15 residues. Germline CDR1 LNHDA, CDR2 SQIVND (reference sequence). J lost 4 bases, V lost 7 bases, and 5 bases had no gene match. This chain's CDR3 is CASIGTGGGNQPQHF. CDR3 in DNA: TGTGCCAGTATAGGGACAGGGGGCGGGAATCAGCCCCAGCATTTT.

The V and J genes are TRBV7-2 and TRBJ1-1; 7 bases match TRBD1. Unmatched junction bases numbered 7, after V lost 3 bases and J lost 3 bases. The CDR3 runs 15 residues. Germline V lookup: CDR1 SGHTA, CDR2 FQGNSA. CDR3 sequence reads: CASSFRQGFDTEAFF. CDR3 in DNA: TGTGCCAGCAGCTTTCGACAGGGCTTTGACACTGAAGCTTTCTTT. Full variable domain (missing parts from reference TRBV7-2 and TRBJ1-1): GAGVSQSPSNKVTEKGKDVELRCDPISGHTALYWYRQSLGQGLEFLIYFQGNSAPDKSGLPSDRFSAERTGGSVSTLTIQRTQQEDSAVYLCASSFRQGFDTEAFFGQGTRLTVV.

V and J are TRBV2 and TRBJ2-3, with 8 bases fitting TRBD2. This CDR3 is built from 15 residues. Germline lookup yields CDR1 SNHLY and CDR2 FYNNEI. The V gene end was trimmed by 6 bases and the J gene end by 4 bases; junction bases not matched to a gene: 9. Written as DNA, the CDR3 is TGTGCCAGCAGCACTCTAGCGGGTGGGTCAGATACGCAGTATTTT. Its protein is CASSTLAGGSDTQYF. Full variable domain (missing parts from reference TRBV2 and TRBJ2-3): EPEVTQTPSHQVTQMGQEVILRCVPISNHLYFYWYRQILGQKVEFLVSFYNNEISEKSEIFDDQFSVERPDGSNFTLKIRSTKLEDSAMYFCASSTLAGGSDTQYFGPGTRLTVL.

This clone was picked up one time. The gene calls are TRBV5-6 and TRBJ2-7; 10 nucleotides align to TRBD1. CDR1 is SGHDT, CDR2 YYEEEE, per germline. CDR3 length: 15 residues. With V trimmed by 2 bases and J by 4 bases, 6 bases remained unmatched. Written as DNA, the CDR3 is TGTGCCAGCAGCTTACCTGGGACAGGGGCTTACGAGCAGTACTTC. This gives the protein CASSLPGTGAYEQYF.

V usage is TRBV11-2 and J usage is TRBJ1-1; 9 positions agree with TRBD1. Per germline, CDR1 SGHAT and CDR2 FQNNGV. The CDR3 covers 15 residues. V was pared by 4 bases and J by 3 bases, with 6 bases of the junction left unmatched. The CDR3: CASSYRGLGDTEAFF. DNA of the CDR3: TGTGCCAGCAGCTACAGGGGGCTCGGGGACACTGAAGCTTTCTTT.

This clone occurred once. The genes are TRBV7-9 and TRBJ1-3; D remains ambiguous. This CDR3 is 12 amino acids long. V lost 8 bases to trimming and J lost 4 bases, with 9 bases between them. Per the germline V gene, CDR1 is SEHNR and CDR2 is FQNEAQ (reference sequence). The CDR3 loop reads CASGASGNTIYF. The CDR3 bases are TGTGCCAGCGGTGCCTCCGGAAACACCATATATTTT.

The chain recombines TRBV7-2 with TRBJ2-5; tentatively, D is TRBD1 or TRBD2 (5 bases each). V lost 5 bases and J 2 bases, leaving 18 bases between the germline ends. This CDR3 is built from 16 residues. CDR1 is SGHTA and CDR2 is FQGNSA in the germline V gene. The CDR3 nucleotides are TGTGCCAGCAGCCTTGTGGGGGTTCCCCCTCAAGAGACCCAGTACTTC. Encoded protein: CASSLVGVPPQETQYF.

The rearrangement uses TRBV27 and TRBJ1-5, with 7 bases matching TRBD1. The CDR3 spans 15 residues. The junction had 5 bases not matched to a gene; V was cut back by 6 bases and J by 0 bases. The germline gives CDR1 MNHEY, CDR2 SMNVEV (reference sequence). CDR3: CASRQGTISNQPQHF. The CDR3 nucleotides are TGTGCCAGCAGACAGGGGACGATTAGCAATCAGCCCCAGCATTTT.